Listed here is a single TCR beta chain. The CDR3 runs 15 residues. V lost 1 base to trimming and J lost 4 bases; unmatched junction nucleotides: 6. The germline V gene encodes CDR1 LGHDT and CDR2 YNNKEL (reference sequence). This sample is drawn from a study of blood T cell repertoires in COVID-19. Across the study: T cells, B-cell-depleted T cells, or PBMCs supplied cDNA or gDNA.

As originally analysed: From reference gene primer amplification, estimates of nucleated cell counts were derived. Repertoires were generated with immunoSEQ multiplex PCR, while TCRdb's copy carries only in-frame clones and drops some. V and J calls and clone size are as listed in that table; D and trimming were resolved from the DNA. This repertoire shows about 280,000 clones, approximately 85% found once; its top ten account for 5.1%. Material: peripheral blood. The sequence came from a man aged 50 or older with active or convalescent COVID-19. The chain joins TRBV3-1 (or the pseudogene TRBV3-2) to TRBJ1-1, with 7 positions matching TRBD1. CDR3 nucleotides: TGTGCCAGCAGCCAAGTGGTCCAGGGGGGCACTGAAGCTTTCTTT. Protein product: CASSQVVQGGTEAFF.